The 31 T cell receptor beta chains given below trace back to one sample, sequenced in a study of OX40 agonist ivuxolimab in advanced cancers. Using immunoSEQ multiplex PCR, the repertoire was profiled, and TCRdb retains in-frame clones only, with some absent. The sample consists of over 85,000 clones, roughly 85% of them appearing once. The input for sequencing was CD4+ or CD8+ T cells sorted from blood, taken in a trial of the OX40 agonist ivuxolimab. These receptors all come from an adult with an advanced solid tumor such as melanoma, head and neck, liver or kidney cancer.

J is TRBJ1-1 and V is TRBV18; the D is unclear. Trimming took 4 bases from V and 7 from J, leaving 16 bases between them. The CDR3 runs to 14 residues. CDR1 and CDR2 (germline): KGHSH, LQKENI. The CDR3 sequence is CASSLNSPFDEAFF. The CDR3 DNA sequence: TGTGCCAGCTCACTAAACTCTCCGTTTGATGAAGCTTTCTTT.

This clone was seen only a few times. The rearrangement uses TRBV7-2 and TRBJ2-7; D may be TRBD1 or TRBD2 (6 bases each). Germline V gene sequence: CDR1 SGHTA, CDR2 FQGNSA. The CDR3 has 13 amino acids. Trimming took 5 bases from V and 4 from J, leaving 12 bases between them. The CDR3 region is CASSPRGEYEQYF. CDR3 bases: TGTGCCAGCAGCCCGAGGGGGGAGTACGAGCAGTACTTC.

The sample holds a few counts of this clone. The chain recombines TRBV7-9 with TRBJ1-3; no clear D gene. V was pared by 5 bases and J by 4 bases, with 12 bases between. The CDR3 totals 14 residues. Looked up from germline, CDR1 is SEHNR and CDR2 is FQNEAQ (reference sequence). The CDR3 is CASSPGTRGNTIYF. The DNA of the CDR3 is TGTGCCAGCAGCCCCGGTACTCGAGGAAACACCATATATTTT.

This chain connects TRBV18 to TRBJ2-5, with 9 bases lining up with TRBD1. The junction had 7 bases not matched to a gene; V was cut back by 3 bases and J by 5 bases. Germline V gene data show CDR1 as KGHSH and CDR2 as LQKENI. The CDR3 consists of 15 residues. The CDR3 nucleotides are TGTGCCAGCTCACCCCCTTCCGGACAGGGGGAGACCCAGTACTTC. Translating it yields CASSPPSGQGETQYF.

The chain couples TRBV7-2 to TRBJ1-2; a weak D match, TRBD1 (5 bases). CDR3 size: 13 residues. Germline CDR1 SGHTA, CDR2 FQGNSA. V was clipped by 5 bases and J by 1 base, with 8 bases between them. In nucleotides, the CDR3 is TGTGCCAGCAGCCCTCAGGGTAACTATGGCTACACCTTC. Protein: CASSPQGNYGYTF.

The chain links TRBV27 to TRBJ2-3; 12 bases match TRBD2. CDR1 is MNHEY and CDR2 is SMNVEV in the germline V gene (reference sequence). CDR3 length: 16 amino acids. Trimming removed 4 bases from V and 1 base from J; junction bases left unmatched: 3. The CDR3 sequence: CASSWLAGGRTDTQYF. CDR3 sequence (DNA): TGTGCCAGCAGTTGGCTAGCGGGGGGGCGCACAGATACGCAGTATTTT.

This chain uses TRBV7-2 with TRBJ2-3; D is perhaps TRBD2 (5 bases). The CDR3 spans 12 residues. CDR1 SGHTA and CDR2 FQGNSA come from the germline V gene. V was clipped by 11 bases and J by 6 bases, with 15 bases between them. Here the CDR3 reads CAVRGPGDTQYF. CDR3 coding DNA: TGTGCCGTCAGAGGTCCGGGGGATACGCAGTATTTT. The variable domain in full, completed from reference TRBV7-2 and TRBJ2-3, reads GAGVSQSPSNKVTEKGKDVELRCDPISGHTALYWYRQSLGQGLEFLIYFQGNSAPDKSGLPSDRFSAERTGGSVSTLTIQRTQQEDSAVYLCAVRGPGDTQYFGPGTRLTVL.

V is TRBV28 and J is TRBJ2-1; 8 bases match TRBD2. Germline V gene sequence: CDR1 MDHEN, CDR2 SYDVKM. V lost 4 bases, J lost 3 bases, and 2 bases stayed unmatched. This CDR3 spans 14 amino acids. The CDR3 DNA reads TGTGCCAGCAGTTCCGGGGGGGACTACAATGAGCAGTTCTTC. Amino acids: CASSSGGDYNEQFF.

The chain has TRBV7-2 and TRBJ2-7, with D perhaps matching TRBD1 (6 bases). V lost 7 bases and J 2 bases, leaving 12 bases between the germline ends. Germline values: CDR1 SGHTA, CDR2 FQGNSA. This CDR3 is 13 amino acids long. In DNA, the CDR3 is TGTGCCAGCAACGACAGGAGTACCTACGAGCAGTACTTC. Protein product: CASNDRSTYEQYF.

This clone turned up a few times. This chain connects TRBV5-1 to TRBJ1-2; D is unclear. The V end was cut by 0 bases, the J end by 6 bases, with 6 bases between. Looked up from germline, CDR1 is SGHRS and CDR2 is YFSETQ. The CDR3 consists of 12 residues. The CDR3 region is CASSLDYDGYTF. CDR3 bases: TGCGCCAGCAGCTTGGACTACGATGGCTACACCTTC.

V gene TRBV20-1 combines with J gene TRBJ1-4, with D uncertain. Germline V lookup: CDR1 DFQATT, CDR2 SNEGSKA (reference sequence). Trimming removed 5 bases from V and 5 bases from J, with 6 bases in between. The CDR3 is 11 amino acids. The CDR3 sequence: CSAVENEKLFF. The CDR3 DNA reads TGCAGTGCTGTAGAAAATGAAAAACTGTTTTTT.

The V call is TRBV7-3, the J call TRBJ2-2, with D maybe TRBD2 (5 bases). Germline V gene lookup returns CDR1 SGHTA and CDR2 FQGTGA. The ends were cut back, 7 bases at V and 5 bases at J, with 17 bases in the middle. The CDR3 totals 15 residues. The CDR3 sequence: CASNLSPAGTGELFF. CDR3 in DNA: TGTGCCAGCAACCTTTCCCCGGCGGGTACCGGGGAGCTGTTTTTT.

The rearrangement joins TRBV28 to TRBJ1-1, with a possible D match to TRBD1 (5 bases). Trimming pared 6 bases from V and 4 bases from J, leaving 9 bases between. This CDR3 spans 12 amino acids. Germline loops: CDR1 MDHEN, CDR2 SYDVKM. The CDR3 loop is CASRGGVTEAFF. The DNA for the CDR3 is TGTGCCAGCAGGGGAGGGGTCACTGAAGCTTTCTTT. Filled out from reference TRBV28 and TRBJ1-1, the complete variable domain reads DVKVTQSSRYLVKRTGEKVFLECVQDMDHENMFWYRQDPGLGLRLIYFSYDVKMKEKGDIPEGYSVSREKKERFSLILESASTNQTSMYLCASRGGVTEAFFGQGTRLTVV.

This clone was observed a single time. V and J are TRBV11-2 and TRBJ2-5; D assignment may be TRBD1 or TRBD2 (5 bases each). From germline, CDR1 is SGHAT and CDR2 FQNNGV. Trimming removed 7 bases at V and 5 bases at J, with 17 bases between. This CDR3 contains 14 residues. Written as DNA, the CDR3 is TGTGCCAGCAAACTAGGGGTGCTGGGTGAGACCCAGTACTTC. Its protein is CASKLGVLGETQYF.

The V call is TRBV23-1, the J call TRBJ1-5; no clear D. TRBV23-1 is annotated as an ORF whose role is uncertain. V lost 7 bases to trimming and J lost 4 bases, with 14 bases between them. The CDR3 loop spans 14 amino acids. The CDR3 sequence: CASKDPFSNQPQHF. CDR3 nucleotide sequence: TGCGCCAGCAAGGACCCCTTCTCGAATCAGCCCCAGCATTTT.

The V gene is TRBV19, the J gene TRBJ2-3; no reliable D call. Trimming removed 4 bases at V and 1 base at J, with 6 bases between. Germline assignment: CDR1 LNHDA and CDR2 SQIVND (reference sequence). The CDR3 runs 13 residues. CDR3 amino acids: CASSTKRTDTQYF. Written as DNA, the CDR3 is TGTGCCAGTAGTACCAAACGCACAGATACGCAGTATTTT.

This chain links TRBV14 with TRBJ2-3; D assignment may be TRBD1 or TRBD2 (6 bases each). This CDR3 region has 16 residues. V lost 0 bases to trimming and J lost 3 bases, with 13 bases between them. Germline values: CDR1 SGHDN, CDR2 FVKESK. CDR3 nucleotide sequence: TGTGCCAGCAGCCAAGATTGGGGGGCCGCAACAGATACGCAGTATTTT. Translating gives CASSQDWGAATDTQYF.

This chain joins TRBV7-2 and TRBJ2-3; D may match TRBD1 or TRBD2 (5 bases each). V lost 0 bases and J lost 2, with 18 bases in between. CDR1 and CDR2 (germline): SGHTA, FQGNSA. This CDR3 is built from 18 residues. CDR3 nucleotide sequence: TGTGCCAGCAGCTTAGCGGGTTTGGGGACCCCTGTCACAGATACGCAGTATTTT. Its translation: CASSLAGLGTPVTDTQYF. The full variable domain, its missing parts supplied by reference TRBV7-2 and TRBJ2-3, is GAGVSQSPSNKVTEKGKDVELRCDPISGHTALYWYRQSLGQGLEFLIYFQGNSAPDKSGLPSDRFSAERTGGSVSTLTIQRTQQEDSAVYLCASSLAGLGTPVTDTQYFGPGTRLTVL.

The chain combines TRBV29-1 with TRBJ2-7; D might be TRBD2 (5 bases). The CDR3 runs to 13 residues. Germline CDR1 reads SQVTM; CDR2 reads ANQGSEA. The ends were cut back, 4 bases at V and 5 bases at J, with 15 bases in the middle. CDR3 sequence reads: CSVGAAEGHEQYF. Here the CDR3 DNA reads TGCAGCGTTGGGGCAGCTGAGGGCCACGAGCAGTACTTC.

The rearrangement links TRBV7-3 to TRBJ2-5, with 9 bases identical to TRBD1. CDR1 and CDR2 (germline): SGHTA, FQGTGA. With V trimmed by 1 base and J by 5 bases, 2 bases remained unmatched. This CDR3 is 14 amino acids long. Written as DNA, the CDR3 is TGTGCCAGCAGCTTAAGCGGGACAGGGGAGACCCAGTACTTC. Its translation: CASSLSGTGETQYF.

The chain joins TRBV2 to TRBJ2-7; D gene ambiguous. V was clipped by 6 bases and J by 4 bases, with 4 bases between them. The germline gives CDR1 SNHLY, CDR2 FYNNEI. This CDR3 is 10 amino acids long. CDR3 protein: CASRGYEQYF. The CDR3 DNA sequence: TGTGCCAGCAGGGGTTACGAGCAGTACTTC.

The chain joins TRBV5-1 to TRBJ1-4, with 10 nucleotides matching TRBD1. The germline V gene encodes CDR1 SGHRS and CDR2 YFSETQ. The CDR3 contains 17 residues. With 4 bases clipped from V and 8 bases from J, the junction kept 14 bases outside the gene matches. CDR3 region: CASSPRDRGSVNEKLFF. The CDR3 DNA sequence: TGCGCCAGCAGCCCCCGGGACAGGGGATCCGTAAACGAAAAACTGTTTTTT.

The chain joins TRBV6-5 to TRBJ2-1; TRBD2 aligns across 16 bases. CDR1 and CDR2 from the germline V gene are MNHEY and SVGAGI. The trim removed 5 bases at V and 15 bases at J, leaving 4 bases unmatched. This CDR3 is built from 13 residues. The CDR3 reads CASSGTSGGALFF. The CDR3 coding sequence is TGTGCCAGCAGTGGGACTAGCGGGGGGGCGCTGTTCTTC.

The chain recombines TRBV18 with TRBJ1-2, with 7 bases that match TRBD1. Trimming at V came to 5 bases and at J to 8 bases, leaving 14 bases not matched to a gene. Germline CDR1 and CDR2: KGHSH and LQKENI. The CDR3 length is 15 residues. The CDR3 DNA sequence: TGTGCCAGCTCAAGTGGACAGACGCAGGGGGGCGGCTACACCTTC. It is translated as CASSSGQTQGGGYTF.

The V call is TRBV2, the J call TRBJ2-7; 10 bases fit TRBD1. V lost 5 bases to trimming and J lost 5 bases; unmatched junction nucleotides: 9. This CDR3 is 15 amino acids long. Germline-derived CDR1 and CDR2 are SNHLY and FYNNEI. This chain's CDR3 is CASSTDRGRGNEQYF. In DNA, the CDR3 is TGTGCCAGCAGTACCGACAGGGGGCGCGGTAACGAGCAGTACTTC.

V usage is TRBV19 and J usage is TRBJ2-6; D not resolved. The germline gives CDR1 LNHDA, CDR2 SQIVND (reference sequence). V gave up 5 bases and J gave up 2 bases, with 7 bases separating them. The CDR3 has 14 residues. The CDR3 DNA follows: TGTGCCAGTAGTTGGGTGCCTGGGGCCAACGTCCTGACTTTC. It codes for CASSWVPGANVLTF. Based on the CDR3 plus reference TRBV19 and TRBJ2-6, the full variable domain is DGGITQSPKYLFRKEGQNVTLSCEQNLNHDAMYWYRQDPGQGLRLIYYSQIVNDFQKGDIAEGYSVSREKKESFPLTVTSAQKNPTAFYLCASSWVPGANVLTFGAGSRLTVL.

This chain uses TRBV9 with TRBJ1-3, with unresolved D. The germline CDR1 and CDR2 sequences are SGDLS and YYNGEE. The V and J ends lost 3 bases and 2 bases respectively, with 6 bases between them. CDR3 length: 13 residues. As DNA, the CDR3 is TGTGCCAGCAGCGCCCCCCCTGGAAACACCATATATTTT. This codes for CASSAPPGNTIYF.

The chain uses TRBV18 and TRBJ1-2; D is perhaps TRBD1 (6 bases). Germline loops: CDR1 KGHSH, CDR2 LQKENI. V was shortened by 2 bases and J by 8 bases, with 12 bases between the two germline ends. This CDR3 comprises 13 residues. CDR3: CASSPMDSFGYTF. The DNA for the CDR3 is TGTGCCAGCTCACCAATGGACAGTTTCGGCTACACCTTC.

This clone was seen more than once but under ten times. The V and J genes are TRBV7-6 and TRBJ2-7; possibly TRBD1 or TRBD2 for D (7 bases each). Trimming left V 2 bases short and J 1 base short, with 24 bases between. Germline V gives CDR1 SGHVS, CDR2 FNYEAQ. The length of the CDR3 is 19 residues. CDR3 coding DNA: TGTGCCAGCAGCTTAAAGGGGGCGGCTAGTGGGGGGGAGTCCTACGAGCAGTACTTC. Encoded protein: CASSLKGAASGGESYEQYF.

The chain is built from TRBV2 and TRBJ2-3; D possibly uses TRBD1 or TRBD2 (5 bases each). In germline, CDR1 is SNHLY, CDR2 FYNNEI. The CDR3 spans 13 residues. V was cut by 8 bases and J by 2 bases, with 11 bases left in between. CDR3 nucleotides: TGTGCCAGCGGGGGACCCTTCACAGATACGCAGTATTTT. It specifies CASGGPFTDTQYF.

The chain couples TRBV10-3 to TRBJ1-2; possibly TRBD1 for D (5 bases). The germline CDR1 and CDR2 sequences are ENHRY and SYGVKD. The CDR3 contains 10 residues. Trimming shortened V by 6 bases and J by 8 bases, and 7 bases separated the two germline ends. The CDR3: CAIRGRGYTF. CDR3 DNA sequence: TGTGCCATCAGGGGACGCGGCTACACCTTC.